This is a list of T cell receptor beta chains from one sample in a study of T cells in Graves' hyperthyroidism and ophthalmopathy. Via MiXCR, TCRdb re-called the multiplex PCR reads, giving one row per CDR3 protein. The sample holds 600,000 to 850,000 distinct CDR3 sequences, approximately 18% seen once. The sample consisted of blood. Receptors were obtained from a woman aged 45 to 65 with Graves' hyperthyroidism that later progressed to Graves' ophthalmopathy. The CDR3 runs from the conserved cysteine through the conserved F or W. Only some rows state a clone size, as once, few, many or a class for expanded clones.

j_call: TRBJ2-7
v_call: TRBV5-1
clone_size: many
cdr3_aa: CASSTTGGYAYEQYF

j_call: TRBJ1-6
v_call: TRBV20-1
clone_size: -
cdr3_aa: CSAAGSSYNSPLHF

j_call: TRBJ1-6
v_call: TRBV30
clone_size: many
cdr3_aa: CAWSVTGVRSPLHF

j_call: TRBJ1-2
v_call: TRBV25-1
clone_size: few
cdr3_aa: CASSDAGGLAYGYTF

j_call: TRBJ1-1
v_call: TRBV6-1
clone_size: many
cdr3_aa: CASRGQGSVEAFF

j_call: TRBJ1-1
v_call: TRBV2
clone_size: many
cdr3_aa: CASRVGMNTEAFF

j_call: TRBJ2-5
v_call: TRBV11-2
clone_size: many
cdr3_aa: CASTWTSGQETQYF

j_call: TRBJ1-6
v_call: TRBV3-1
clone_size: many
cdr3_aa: CASTIPPRQPLHF

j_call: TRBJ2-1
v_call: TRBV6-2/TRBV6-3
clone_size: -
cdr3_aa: CASTLERTAYNEQFF

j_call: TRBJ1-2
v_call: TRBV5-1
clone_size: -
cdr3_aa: CASSYQGSKEDGYTF

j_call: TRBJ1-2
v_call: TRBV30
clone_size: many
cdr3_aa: CAWRDSRNYGYTF

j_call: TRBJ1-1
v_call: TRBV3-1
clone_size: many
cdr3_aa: CASSQADGREAFF

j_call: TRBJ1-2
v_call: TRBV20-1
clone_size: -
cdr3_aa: CSASWGGGNYGYTF

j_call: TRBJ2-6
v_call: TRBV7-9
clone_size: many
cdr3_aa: CASSFTGTGANVLTF

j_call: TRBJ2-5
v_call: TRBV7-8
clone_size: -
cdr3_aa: CASSAQIPGETQYF

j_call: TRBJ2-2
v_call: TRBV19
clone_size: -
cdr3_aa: CASSSTYNTGELFF

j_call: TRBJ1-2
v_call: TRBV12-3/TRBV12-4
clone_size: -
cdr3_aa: CASVYTETSNRYGYTF

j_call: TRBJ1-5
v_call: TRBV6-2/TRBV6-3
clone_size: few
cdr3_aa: CASWGVGQPQHF

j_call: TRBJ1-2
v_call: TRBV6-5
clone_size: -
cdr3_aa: CASSSRISLTGGGGYTF

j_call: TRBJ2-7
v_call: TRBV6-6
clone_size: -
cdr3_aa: CASSYGQGAFYEQYF

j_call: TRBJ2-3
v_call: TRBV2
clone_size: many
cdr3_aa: CASSSETSGGYSTDTQYF

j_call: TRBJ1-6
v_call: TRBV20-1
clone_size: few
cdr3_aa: CSAPWIFDNSPLHF

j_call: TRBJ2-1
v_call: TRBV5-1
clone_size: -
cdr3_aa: CASSFSGGYNKQFF

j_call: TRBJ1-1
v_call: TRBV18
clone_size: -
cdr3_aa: CASSPRTGMHTEAFF

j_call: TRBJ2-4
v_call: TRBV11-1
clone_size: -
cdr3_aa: CASSLSGNIQYF